The 14 T cell receptor beta chains below were found in one sample sequenced in a study of kidney transplant recipient with SARS-CoV-2 infection. TCRdb ran MiXCR on the reads and lists one entry per CDR3 protein. Altogether under 250,000 distinct CDR3 sequences are present, around 30% being singletons, with the ten largest covering more than 6.5%. The starting material was a blood sample, obtained at baseline and around day 120 from a kidney transplant recipient. The receptors shown here come from a male patient aged 30 to 40 who had COVID-19 and was a kidney transplant recipient. Part of the T cells may come from the graft donor.

This clonotype was detected many times. This chain uses TRBV5-5 with TRBJ1-2; no clear D gene. Between the trimmed V and J ends, which lost 6 bases and 4 bases, there was a span of 22 bases. Germline loops: CDR1 SGHKS, CDR2 YYEKEE (reference sequence). This CDR3 contains 16 residues. The CDR3 DNA reads TGTGCCAGCAATTCGCGTGTCTCGCGAAAGACCTATGGCTACACCTTC. This sequence encodes CASNSRVSRKTYGYTF.

This clonotype appeared once. With a much larger clone just one base away, this may be a read error. The chain is built from TRBV29-1 and TRBJ2-7, with TRBD2 as a possible D gene (7 bases). Germline-derived CDR1 and CDR2 are SQVTM and ANQGSEA. This CDR3 contains 11 residues. Between the trimmed V and J ends, which lost 4 bases and 5 bases, there was a span of 9 bases. In nucleotides, the CDR3 is TGCAGCGTTGGGCGGGGGCACGAGCAGTACTTC. It translates to CSVGRGHEQYF.

This chain uses TRBV20-1 with TRBJ2-7, with D possibly being TRBD1 (6 bases). V was clipped by 2 bases and J by 4 bases, with 6 bases between them. This CDR3 has 11 amino acids. The germline V gene encodes CDR1 DFQATT and CDR2 SNEGSKA (reference sequence). The CDR3 reads CSARQGYEQYF. CDR3 sequence (DNA): TGCAGTGCTAGACAGGGGTACGAGCAGTACTTC.

This clonotype was seen many times. The gene calls are TRBV24-1 and TRBJ1-2; D gene ambiguous. CDR1 and CDR2 from the germline V gene are KGHDR and SFDVKD. Between the trimmed V and J ends, which lost 6 bases and 4 bases, there was a span of 23 bases. CDR3 length: 17 residues. The CDR3 DNA sequence: TGTGCCACCAGTAGAGCGCGTAGTACCAGAAAGACCTATGGCTACACCTTC. Its translation is CATSRARSTRKTYGYTF.

On this clonotype: This may arise from a read error, as a much more abundant clone is one base away. The chain uses TRBV9 and TRBJ2-2, with 14 bases matching TRBD2. The CDR3 has 18 residues. The germline V gene has CDR1 SGDLS and CDR2 YYNGEE. Trimming removed 5 bases from V and 2 bases from J; junction bases left unmatched: 8. DNA for the CDR3: TGTGCCAGCAGACCCGGGACTAGCGGGGGACTAAACACCGGGGAGCTGTTTTTT. Translating it yields CASRPGTSGGLNTGELFF.

Points on this clonotype: This clone may be a read error of a much larger clone one base away. The chain is built from TRBV5-1 and TRBJ2-5, with 7 bases aligning to TRBD1. V trimming: 4 bases; J trimming: 13 bases; junction bases outside the gene matches: 13. Germline CDR1 reads SGHRS; CDR2 reads YFSETQ. There are 13 residues in the CDR3. The CDR3 coding sequence is TGCGCCAGCAGCGCCGACAGGGCCTACGAGCGGTACTTC. This gives the protein CASSADRAYERYF. Based on the CDR3 plus reference TRBV5-1 and TRBJ2-5, the full variable domain is KAGVTQTPRYLIKTRGQQVTLSCSPISGHRSVSWYQQTPGQGLQFLFEYFSETQRNKGNFPGRFSGRQFSNSRSEMNVSTLELGDSALYLCASSADRAYERYFGPGTRLLVL.

Note on this clonotype: Since a much larger clone is just one base distant, this may be a read error. The rearrangement joins TRBV24-1 to TRBJ2-1; tentatively, D is TRBD1 (6 bases). Germline CDR1 and CDR2: KGHDR and SFDVKD. This CDR3 contains 14 residues. Trimming took off 10 bases at V and 4 bases at J, with 16 bases between the two ends. The CDR3 DNA is TGTGCCACTTCTCAGACAGGTGATTACAATGAGCAGTTCTTC. It specifies CATSQTGDYNEQFF.

DNA of the CDR3: TGTGCCAGCAGGGAGGGGGGGTTGAACACTGAAGCTTTCTTT. It yields the protein CASREGGLNTEAFF. V is TRBV5-6 and J is TRBJ1-1; D is possibly TRBD1 (6 bases). The CDR3 loop spans 14 amino acids. From germline, CDR1 is SGHDT and CDR2 YYEEEE. V lost 5 bases and J lost 0, with 11 bases in between.

The table lists this clonotype with a few counts. The chain links TRBV3-1 to TRBJ2-2; no reliable D call. V lost 4 bases to trimming and J lost 5 bases, with 23 bases between them. CDR3 length: 18 residues. CDR1 and CDR2 from the germline V gene are LGHDT and YNNKEL (reference sequence). In DNA form, the CDR3 reads TGTGCCAGCAGCCGCCAAGATCCCATTTCAGGCTTGACCGGGGAGCTGTTTTTT. Translating gives CASSRQDPISGLTGELFF.

A remark on this clonotype: A much larger clone lies a single base off, so this may be a read error. This chain joins TRBV7-8 and TRBJ2-7, with 10 bases fitting TRBD2. This CDR3 has 15 amino acids. Trimming at V came to 5 bases and at J to 9 bases, leaving 13 bases not matched to a gene. Germline lookup yields CDR1 SGHVS and CDR2 FQNEAQ. The CDR3 coding sequence is TGTGCCAGCAGCCCAACTAGCGGGAAATTCCACGGGCAGTACTTC. It codes for CASSPTSGKFHGQYF. The entire variable domain, with the rest obtained from reference TRBV7-8 and TRBJ2-7, is as follows: GAGVSQSPRYKVAKRGQDVALRCDPISGHVSLFWYQQALGQGPEFLTYFQNEAQLDKSGLPSDRFFAERPEGSVSTLKIQRTQQEDSAVYLCASSPTSGKFHGQYFGPGTRLTVT.

This clonotype has ten or more counts. The chain couples TRBV2 to TRBJ2-1, with 9 bases identical to TRBD2. The length of the CDR3 is 16 residues. The germline V gene has CDR1 SNHLY and CDR2 FYNNEI. Germline trimming cut 6 bases from V and 0 bases from J; bases unmatched to any gene: 6. This CDR3 is CASRYLAGASYNEQFF. CDR3 in DNA: TGTGCCAGCAGGTATTTAGCGGGAGCCTCCTACAATGAGCAGTTCTTC.

Only a few counts were recorded for this clonotype. CDR3 bases: TGTGGCAGTTGTGAGGCTGATAGCCGAAAGACCTATGGCTACACCTTC. Translating gives CGSCEADSRKTYGYTF. V is TRBV8-2 and J is TRBJ1-2. TRBV8-2 is marked as a pseudogene. The CDR3 extends over 16 amino acids.

This clonotype was found many times. In nucleotides, the CDR3 is TGTGCCAGCAGCCAAGATGCTGGGGGTGGGGAGCTGTTTTTT. Its translation is CASSQDAGGGELFF. V usage is TRBV4-2 and J usage is TRBJ2-2; D tentatively reads TRBD1 or TRBD2 (5 bases each). V was trimmed by 0 bases and J by 8 bases, leaving 10 bases between them. Looked up from germline, CDR1 is LGHNA and CDR2 is YNFKEQ. There are 14 residues in the CDR3.

The chain is built from TRBV5-6 and TRBJ1-2; D gene ambiguous. CDR3 size: 16 residues. Trimming took off 7 bases at V and 4 bases at J, with 23 bases between the two ends. CDR1 and CDR2 from the germline V gene are SGHDT and YYEEEE. The CDR3 nucleotides read TGTGCCAGCCATCTGTCCAATAGTCGAAAGACCTATGGCTACACCTTC. Translation gives CASHLSNSRKTYGYTF.